This T cell receptor (beta chain) was obtained from a study of cytomegalovirus exposure and HLA in healthy donors. The CDR3 has 18 amino acids. Germline trimming cut 4 bases from V and 5 bases from J; bases unmatched to any gene: 20. Germline-derived CDR1 and CDR2 are MNHNS and SASEGT. With 60 Vbeta and 13 Jbeta primers, the PCR was carried out. Original analysis: Roughly 10 million shared chains were among some 80 million unique TCR beta chains counted in a later analysis. Here immunoSEQ multiplex PCR was the method, and the copy in TCRdb shows in-frame clones only, minus some. The DNA gave D and trimming, while V, J and clone size come from that table. The sample holds 140,000 to 150,000 clones, about 70% seen once.

The TCR sequence derives from a woman aged 55-69 years in good health and CMV-seropositive. Sequencing was carried out using PBMCs. The gene calls are TRBV6-1 and TRBJ2-7, with 7 bases lining up with TRBD2. In DNA form, the CDR3 reads TGTGCCAGCAGTGTCGAGTGGGGGACGGCGGGAGTAAACGACGAGCAGTACTTC. Translation: CASSVEWGTAGVNDEQYF.